Listed below are T cell receptor beta chains from one sample, sequenced in a study of cytomegalovirus exposure and HLA in healthy donors. This table comes from immunoSEQ multiplex PCR, and its TCRdb copy is limited to in-frame clones, with some not included. Across tens of thousands of clones, the top ten clones capture about an eighth of the sample. Sequenced material: PBMCs. These receptors were taken from a man aged 18 to 29 in good health and CMV-seropositive. The CDR3 runs from the conserved cysteine through the conserved F or W. A D gene is named only where the DNA matches it firmly. Some rows have no size entry. The others give once, few or many, or a class for an expanded clone.

D gene | clone size | J gene | V gene | CDR3 protein | CDR3 DNA
TRBD2 | NA | TRBJ2-1 | TRBV14 | CASSQSRLAGVGYNEQFF | TGTGCCAGCAGCCAAAGCCGACTAGCGGGAGTAGGTTACAATGAGCAGTTCTTC
TRBD2 | NA | TRBJ2-7 | TRBV7-2 | CASSYNGLAARGEQYF | TGTGCCAGCAGTTATAACGGACTAGCGGCAAGAGGGGAGCAGTACTTC
NA | NA | TRBJ2-3 | TRBV30 | CAWSVTGEGTDTQYF | TGTGCCTGGAGTGTCACAGGGGAGGGCACAGATACGCAGTATTTT
NA | NA | TRBJ1-3 | TRBV5-1 | CASSLGGRAGNTIYF | TGCGCCAGCAGCTTGGGCGGCAGGGCTGGAAACACCATATATTTT
TRBD2 | NA | TRBJ2-2 | TRBV30 | CAWTSGRDTGELFF | TGTGCCTGGACTAGCGGGAGGGACACCGGGGAGCTGTTTTTT
NA | NA | TRBJ1-1 | TRBV15 | CATSGPRTANTEAFF | TGTGCCACCAGCGGGCCAAGGACAGCGAACACTGAAGCTTTCTTT
NA | NA | TRBJ1-1 | TRBV7-3 | CASSLGIRGTEAFF | TGTGCCAGCAGCTTAGGTATCAGAGGCACTGAAGCTTTCTTT
TRBD2 | NA | TRBJ2-1 | TRBV19 | CASSPGGGRPSAEQFF | TGTGCCAGTAGTCCGGGGGGGGGACGACCTAGCGCAGAGCAGTTCTTC
NA | NA | TRBJ1-4 | TRBV19 | CASSIDRDLEKLFF | TGTGCCAGTAGTATAGATCGGGATTTAGAAAAACTGTTTTTT
TRBD2 | NA | TRBJ2-7 | TRBV5-1 | CASSPLAGVGREQYF | TGCGCCAGCAGTCCTTTAGCGGGAGTCGGACGCGAGCAGTACTTC
TRBD1 | NA | TRBJ1-1 | TRBV28 | CASRWTGMNTEAFF | TGTGCCAGCAGGTGGACAGGCATGAACACTGAAGCTTTCTTT
NA | NA | TRBJ1-1 | TRBV12-5 | CASGSYRVNTEAFF | TGTGCTAGTGGTTCTTACAGGGTGAACACTGAAGCTTTCTTT
NA | NA | TRBJ1-2 | TRBV29-1 | CSVELGQPLGYTF | TGCAGCGTTGAACTCGGACAGCCCTTAGGCTACACCTTC
NA | NA | TRBJ1-2 | TRBV10-1 | CASSPSGSYGYTF | TGCGCCAGCAGTCCGTCGGGTTCCTATGGCTACACCTTC
TRBD1 | NA | TRBJ1-2 | TRBV11-2 | CASSSLGQGPDYGYTF | TGTGCCAGCAGCTCCCTTGGACAGGGACCCGACTATGGCTACACCTTC
TRBD2 | NA | TRBJ2-1 | TRBV7-9 | CASSPGLAVILSYNEQFF | TGTGCCAGCAGCCCCGGACTAGCGGTTATACTCTCCTACAATGAGCAGTTCTTC
TRBD2 | NA | TRBJ2-2 | TRBV5-4 | CASSLARTSGRYAELFF | TGTGCCAGCAGCTTGGCCAGGACTAGCGGACGATACGCGGAGCTGTTTTTT
TRBD1 | NA | TRBJ1-1 | TRBV6-5 | CASSVDRERTEAFF | TGTGCCAGCAGTGTTGACAGGGAGCGAACTGAAGCTTTCTTT
TRBD1 | NA | TRBJ1-5 | TRBV27 | CASSLVTGKQPQHF | TGTGCCAGCAGTTTAGTGACAGGGAAACAGCCCCAGCATTTT
NA | NA | TRBJ2-5 | TRBV5-1 | CASQWSTGTQETQYF | TGCGCCAGCCAATGGTCCACCGGGACTCAAGAGACCCAGTACTTC
NA | NA | TRBJ2-3 | TRBV5-4 | CASSPTGTSTDTQYF | TGTGCCAGCAGCCCCACCGGGACTAGCACAGATACGCAGTATTTT
NA | NA | TRBJ2-7 | TRBV5-4 | CASSVWGSYEQYF | TGTGCCAGCAGCGTGTGGGGCTCCTACGAGCAGTACTTC
NA | NA | TRBJ1-4 | TRBV15 | CATSTSRANEKLFF | TGTGCCACCAGCACGTCGCGGGCTAATGAAAAACTGTTTTTT
NA | NA | TRBJ2-3 | TRBV27 | CASSLLSGQITDTQYF | TGTGCCAGCAGTTTATTAAGCGGTCAGATCACAGATACGCAGTATTTT
NA | NA | TRBJ1-5 | TRBV30 | CAWSGVAGGNQPQHF | TGTGCCTGGAGTGGGGTTGCAGGGGGCAATCAGCCCCAGCATTTT
TRBD1 | NA | TRBJ2-7 | TRBV28 | CASSSTDRGYEQYF | TGTGCCAGCAGCTCCACCGACAGGGGCTACGAGCAGTACTTC
NA | NA | TRBJ1-6 | TRBV6-5 | CASCFGGEGSPLHF | TGTGCCAGCTGTTTCGGGGGGGAGGGTTCACCCCTCCACTTT
NA | NA | TRBJ2-6 | TRBV27 | CASSFGVGRGFPGANVLTF | TGTGCCAGCAGTTTTGGGGTAGGAAGGGGTTTCCCTGGGGCCAACGTCCTGACTTTC
NA | NA | TRBJ2-5 | TRBV7-9 | CASSLQNQETQYF | TGTGCCAGCAGCTTACAAAACCAAGAGACCCAGTACTTC
NA | NA | TRBJ1-1 | TRBV11-2 | CASSLWQQNTEAFF | TGTGCCAGCAGCTTATGGCAACAGAACACTGAAGCTTTCTTT
NA | NA | TRBJ2-7 | TRBV5-4 | CASSLEPSSYEQYF | TGTGCCAGCAGCTTGGAACCGAGCTCCTACGAGCAGTACTTC
NA | NA | TRBJ1-1 | TRBV11-2 | CASSLGGGITEAFF | TGTGCCAGCAGCTTAGGGGGCGGTATCACTGAAGCTTTCTTT
NA | NA | TRBJ1-5 | TRBV25-1 | CASSEETGFSNQPRHF | TGTGCCAGCAGTGAAGAGACAGGTTTTAGCAATCAGCCCCGGCATTTT
NA | NA | TRBJ2-1 | TRBV19 | CASSLRGESNEQFF | TGTGCCAGTAGTCTCAGGGGGGAATCCAATGAGCAGTTCTTC
NA | NA | TRBJ2-1 | TRBV5-1 | CASSASTRRGPYNEQFF | TGCGCCAGCAGCGCATCGACTAGGCGAGGACCCTACAATGAGCAGTTCTTC
NA | NA | TRBJ2-7 | TRBV30 | CAWTYRQNLYEQYF | TGTGCCTGGACCTACAGACAGAACCTCTACGAGCAGTACTTC
TRBD2 | NA | TRBJ2-2 | TRBV7-9 | CASSFGLDPGELFF | TGTGCCAGCAGCTTTGGACTAGATCCCGGGGAGCTGTTTTTT
NA | NA | TRBJ2-7 | TRBV28 | CASSERKGDSYEQYF | TGTGCCAGCAGTGAAAGGAAGGGGGACTCCTACGAGCAGTACTTC
TRBD2 | NA | TRBJ2-1 | TRBV4-2 | CASSQWGGLDNEQFF | TGTGCCAGCAGCCAGTGGGGGGGACTAGACAATGAGCAGTTCTTC
NA | NA | TRBJ1-2 | TRBV28 | CASVPGTPINNYGYTF | TGTGCCAGCGTCCCCGGGACACCCATCAACAACTATGGCTACACCTTC
TRBD2 | NA | TRBJ2-2 | TRBV7-8 | CASSVEGLAGFGELFF | TGTGCCAGCAGCGTAGAGGGACTAGCGGGATTCGGGGAGCTGTTTTTT
NA | NA | TRBJ1-5 | TRBV5-1 | CASSSGAGQPQHF | TGCGCCAGCAGTTCAGGGGCAGGGCAGCCCCAGCATTTT
NA | NA | TRBJ2-7 | TRBV25-1 | CASRRGGAYEQYF | TGTGCCAGCCGCCGAGGGGGGGCCTACGAGCAGTACTTC
NA | NA | TRBJ1-5 | TRBV5-1 | CASSLAGQHGQPQHF | TGCGCCAGCAGCTTGGCTGGACAGCATGGTCAGCCCCAGCATTTT
TRBD2 | NA | TRBJ2-7 | TRBV4-1 | CASSQEVAGVFYEQYF | TGCGCCAGCAGCCAAGAGGTAGCGGGGGTTTTCTACGAGCAGTACTTC
NA | medium-sized | TRBJ1-5 | TRBV10-2 | CASSESWLGGNQPQHF | TGCGCCAGCAGTGAGTCGTGGCTTGGAGGCAATCAGCCCCAGCATTTT
NA | NA | TRBJ1-1 | TRBV25-1 | CASSEPQGRGSTEAFF | TGTGCCAGCAGTGAGCCCCAGGGGAGGGGATCCACTGAAGCTTTCTTT